The 29 T cell receptor beta chains in this list originate from one sample, sequenced in a study of CD8 T cells in Susac syndrome. Random hexamers were used to reverse transcribe about 0.45 to 1 ug of RNA. TCRdb called the immunoSEQ multiplex PCR reads again in MiXCR, with one record for every CDR3 protein. Altogether around 300,000 distinct CDR3 sequences are present, around 91% being singletons, with the ten largest covering less than 0.2%. Sequenced: CD8+ T cells from PBMCs. Receptors originate from a human donor with multiple sclerosis.

The rearrangement uses TRBV4-3 and TRBJ2-7; a weak D match, TRBD1 (6 bases). The CDR3 is made up of 15 amino acids. Germline lookup yields CDR1 LGHNA and CDR2 YSLEER. With 2 bases removed from V and 4 bases from J, the gap between germline ends came to 15 bases. The CDR3 bases are TGCGCCAGCAGCCAATTAGGGGGAATGGAGTACGAGCAGTACTTC. Protein product: CASSQLGGMEYEQYF.

The V gene is TRBV5-5, the J gene TRBJ1-4; TRBD1 aligns across 7 bases. The V segment lost 1 base and the J segment 8 bases; nucleotides outside the gene matches: 2. The length of the CDR3 is 13 residues. Germline lookup yields CDR1 SGHKS and CDR2 YYEKEE (reference sequence). CDR3 bases: TGTGCCAGCAGCTTGAGGACAGGAGAAAAACTGTTTTTT. Translated: CASSLRTGEKLFF. The entire variable domain, with the rest obtained from reference TRBV5-5 and TRBJ1-4, is as follows: DAGVTQSPTHLIKTRGQQVTLRCSPISGHKSVSWYQQVLGQGPQFIFQYYEKEERGRGNFPDRFSARQFPNYSSELNVNALLLGDSALYLCASSLRTGEKLFFGSGTQLSVL.

The chain couples TRBV29-1 to TRBJ2-1; D is perhaps TRBD2 (5 bases). The V end lost 6 bases, the J end lost 6 bases, and 9 bases lay between the germline ends. CDR1 is SQVTM, CDR2 ANQGSEA, per germline. This CDR3 comprises 11 residues. The CDR3 coding sequence is TGCAGCGTCCACCGGGGCAATGAGCAGTTCTTC. Protein sequence: CSVHRGNEQFF.

The chain carries TRBV29-1 and TRBJ1-2; D may be TRBD1 (6 bases). Trimming cost V 2 bases and J 5 bases, with 12 bases left between them. Germline CDR1 and CDR2: SQVTM and ANQGSEA. The CDR3 totals 13 residues. CDR3: CSVEKQGLYGYTF. The CDR3 nucleotides read TGCAGCGTTGAAAAACAGGGTCTATATGGCTACACCTTC.

This clonotype was seen once. The rearrangement joins TRBV4-3 to TRBJ1-5, with D unclear. The CDR3 has 16 residues. Germline V gene lookup returns CDR1 LGHNA and CDR2 YSLEER. Trimming removed 0 bases from V and 0 bases from J, with 9 bases in between. CDR3 sequence (DNA): TGCGCCAGCAGCCAAGATAGGTCGGGTAGCAATCAGCCCCAGCATTTT. Translation gives CASSQDRSGSNQPQHF.

This chain links TRBV5-6 with TRBJ1-1; D gene ambiguous. Trimming removed 1 base at V and 8 bases at J, with 12 bases between. There are 13 residues in the CDR3. Germline V gene lookup returns CDR1 SGHDT and CDR2 YYEEEE. The CDR3 DNA sequence: TGTGCCAGCAGCTTGAATCCCGGGGAGGAAGCTTTCTTT. Encoded protein: CASSLNPGEEAFF.

V gene TRBV11-1 combines with J gene TRBJ1-2; maybe TRBD1 (5 bases). The V end was cut by 5 bases, the J end by 6 bases, with 16 bases between. CDR3 length: 14 amino acids. Germline V gene sequence: CDR1 SGHAT, CDR2 FQDESV (reference sequence). The CDR3 nucleotides read TGTGCCAGCAGCCCCCCGCTGGGGACGGATGGCTACACCTTC. Translating it yields CASSPPLGTDGYTF.

This chain joins TRBV15 and TRBJ2-1; D perhaps matches TRBD1 (6 bases). The CDR3 has 16 residues. CDR1 and CDR2 from the germline V gene are LNHNV and YYDKDF (reference sequence). With 2 bases removed from V and 9 bases from J, the gap between germline ends came to 20 bases. The DNA of the CDR3 is TGTGCCACCAGCAGATCAAGACAGGCCCCACGAATTGAGCAGTTCTTC. Translated: CATSRSRQAPRIEQFF.

This chain connects TRBV20-1 to TRBJ2-1; TRBD2 matches at 8 bases. The CDR3 has 18 residues. J lost 1 base, V lost 3 bases, and 14 bases had no gene match. The germline CDR1 and CDR2 sequences are DFQATT and SNEGSKA (reference sequence). CDR3: CSASSSGERGLSYNEQFF. CDR3 in DNA: TGCAGTGCTAGTTCCTCGGGGGAGCGGGGGTTGTCCTACAATGAGCAGTTCTTC.

The chain employs TRBV27 and TRBJ2-7; TRBD2 matches 8 bases. Germline trimming cut 2 bases from V and 2 bases from J; bases unmatched to any gene: 11. Germline CDR1 MNHEY, CDR2 SMNVEV (reference sequence). There are 17 residues in the CDR3. The CDR3 region is CASSLVVGGAITYEQYF. CDR3 DNA sequence: TGTGCCAGCAGTTTAGTGGTCGGGGGGGCTATAACCTACGAGCAGTACTTC.

The chain recombines TRBV7-9 with TRBJ2-2; 7 positions agree with TRBD1. The germline gives CDR1 SEHNR, CDR2 FQNEAQ (reference sequence). The V segment lost 5 bases and the J segment 4 bases; nucleotides outside the gene matches: 4. There are 14 residues in the CDR3. The DNA of the CDR3 is TGTGCCAGCAGCCCTGGGACAGTCACCGGGGAGCTGTTTTTT. Amino acids: CASSPGTVTGELFF.

V and J are TRBV9 and TRBJ1-4; D not certain. Germline CDR1 and CDR2: SGDLS and YYNGEE. CDR3 length: 15 residues. Trimming stripped 0 bases from V and 3 bases from J, with 9 bases between. CDR3 DNA: TGTGCCAGCAGCGTAGACGGGCTTGCTAATGAAAAACTGTTTTTT. Its translation: CASSVDGLANEKLFF.

The chain recombines TRBV6-2 or TRBV6-3 with TRBJ2-7; D perhaps matches TRBD1 (5 bases). The CDR3 consists of 13 residues. The germline V gene encodes CDR1 MNHEY and CDR2 SVGEGT. The V and J ends lost 10 bases and 4 bases respectively, with 17 bases between them. CDR3 in DNA: TGTGCCACCCAAATTTACAGGTCTTACGAGCAGTACTTC. This encodes CATQIYRSYEQYF.

The CDR3 DNA follows: TGCAGCGTTGAATCCTGGATGGGGGCGGGAGGGCTGGAGACCCAGTACTTC. It encodes CSVESWMGAGGLETQYF. The V gene is TRBV29-1, the J gene TRBJ2-5; 9 nucleotides agree with TRBD2. The V and J ends lost 2 bases and 5 bases, in that order; junction bases with no gene match: 15. There are 17 residues in the CDR3. Germline-derived CDR1 and CDR2 are SQVTM and ANQGSEA. Looking up the rest from reference TRBV29-1 and TRBJ2-5 gives the full variable domain: SAVISQKPSRDICQRGTSLTIQCQVDSQVTMMFWYRQQPGQSLTLIATANQGSEATYESGFVIDKFPISRPNLTFSTLTVSNMSPEDSSIYLCSVESWMGAGGLETQYFGPGTRLLVL.

The rearrangement links TRBV30 to TRBJ1-2; no clear D. Trimming cost V 0 bases and J 4 bases, with 12 bases left between them. This CDR3 spans 14 amino acids. Germline lookup yields CDR1 GTSNPN and CDR2 SVGIG (reference sequence). CDR3 residues: CAWSVTGLIYGYTF. Written as DNA, the CDR3 is TGTGCCTGGAGTGTAACGGGGTTAATCTATGGCTACACCTTC. The variable domain in full, completed from reference TRBV30 and TRBJ1-2, reads SQTIHQWPATLVQPVGSPLSLECTVEGTSNPNLYWYRQAAGRGLQLLFYSVGIGQISSEVPQNLSASRPQDRQFILSSKKLLLSDSGFYLCAWSVTGLIYGYTFGSGTRLTVV.

The rearrangement links TRBV9 to TRBJ2-5, with D maybe TRBD2 (5 bases). CDR3 length: 15 residues. V was shortened by 0 bases and J by 4 bases, with 13 bases between the two germline ends. CDR1 SGDLS and CDR2 YYNGEE come from the germline V gene. The CDR3, as DNA: TGTGCCAGCAGCGTAGGGGCTAGCAGTGGAGAGACCCAGTACTTC. Translated: CASSVGASSGETQYF.

The chain recombines TRBV20-1 with TRBJ2-7, with 8 bases aligning to TRBD2. CDR1 and CDR2 from the germline V gene are DFQATT and SNEGSKA (reference sequence). The CDR3 is 15 residues long. Trimming at V came to 6 bases and at J to 3 bases, leaving 13 bases not matched to a gene. CDR3 sequence (DNA): TGCAGTGCCCCGGGAAACCTAGCGGGTAGCTACGAGCAGTACTTC. It encodes CSAPGNLAGSYEQYF.

V and J are TRBV7-9 and TRBJ2-3; TRBD2 matches 7 bases. J lost 2 bases, V lost 1 base, and 9 bases had no gene match. The V gene's germline CDR1 is SEHNR and CDR2 FQNEAQ (reference sequence). CDR3 length: 17 amino acids. CDR3 DNA: TGTGCCAGCAGCTTAGGCCTACTAGCGCGGGCCACAGATACGCAGTATTTT. Translating it yields CASSLGLLARATDTQYF. The full variable domain, with the rest looked up from reference TRBV7-9 and TRBJ2-3, is DTGVSQNPRHKITKRGQNVTFRCDPISEHNRLYWYRQTLGQGPEFLTYFQNEAQLEKSRLLSDRFSAERPKGSFSTLEIQRTEQGDSAMYLCASSLGLLARATDTQYFGPGTRLTVL.

The gene calls are TRBV4-1 and TRBJ2-7, with a possible D match to TRBD1 (6 bases). This CDR3 is 15 amino acids long. The V gene lost 4 bases and the J gene lost 3 bases, with 16 bases spanning the gap. Germline lookup yields CDR1 MGHRA and CDR2 YSYEKL. CDR3 in amino acids: CASSPQGSYNYEQYF. The DNA for the CDR3 is TGCGCCAGCAGCCCGCAGGGGTCCTATAACTACGAGCAGTACTTC.

CDR3 sequence (DNA): TGTGCCAGCAGCTCCGTGTTGTCCGGGCCGAGCTCCTACGAGCAGTACTTC. The encoded protein is CASSSVLSGPSSYEQYF. The rearrangement uses TRBV7-9 and TRBJ2-7, with D uncertain. The CDR3 spans 17 residues. Germline CDR1 SEHNR, CDR2 FQNEAQ (reference sequence). V was trimmed by 4 bases and J by 0 bases, leaving 19 bases between them.

V gene TRBV6-5 combines with J gene TRBJ1-5; D uncertain. Trimming pared 6 bases from V and 4 bases from J, leaving 13 bases between. CDR3 length: 14 residues. CDR1 MNHEY and CDR2 SVGAGI come from the germline V gene. For the CDR3, the DNA is TGTGCCAGCAGACCATCGGCCACTAATCAGCCCCAGCATTTT. This codes for CASRPSATNQPQHF.

V gene TRBV7-9 combines with J gene TRBJ2-1; D is possibly TRBD2 (5 bases). Germline V gene lookup returns CDR1 SEHNR and CDR2 FQNEAQ (reference sequence). Trimming left V 5 bases short and J 10 bases short, with 12 bases between. This CDR3 contains 12 residues. This CDR3 reads CASSRAPGEQFF. The CDR3 DNA is TGTGCCAGCAGCAGAGCGCCGGGGGAGCAGTTCTTC. The complete variable domain, with remaining parts taken from reference TRBV7-9 and TRBJ2-1, reads DTGVSQNPRHKITKRGQNVTFRCDPISEHNRLYWYRQTLGQGPEFLTYFQNEAQLEKSRLLSDRFSAERPKGSFSTLEIQRTEQGDSAMYLCASSRAPGEQFFGPGTRLTVL.

This chain uses TRBV30 with TRBJ1-5; no reliable D call. This CDR3 is built from 15 residues. The V gene lost 0 bases and the J gene lost 0 bases, with 9 bases spanning the gap. Germline V gene sequence: CDR1 GTSNPN, CDR2 SVGIG (reference sequence). DNA of the CDR3: TGTGCCTGGAGTGTGGGAGAAAATAGCAATCAGCCCCAGCATTTT. Translation: CAWSVGENSNQPQHF. The whole variable domain, filled in from reference TRBV30 and TRBJ1-5, reads SQTIHQWPATLVQPVGSPLSLECTVEGTSNPNLYWYRQAAGRGLQLLFYSVGIGQISSEVPQNLSASRPQDRQFILSSKKLLLSDSGFYLCAWSVGENSNQPQHFGDGTRLSIL.

The V call is TRBV28, the J call TRBJ2-5, with 10 bases aligning to TRBD2. CDR3 size: 15 residues. Germline trimming cut 5 bases from V and 0 bases from J; bases unmatched to any gene: 3. In germline, CDR1 is MDHEN, CDR2 SYDVKM. The CDR3 DNA reads as TGTGCCAGCAGTGGACTAGCGGAGTACCAAGAGACCCAGTACTTC. Translating gives CASSGLAEYQETQYF.

The rearrangement links TRBV5-6 to TRBJ2-1, with D perhaps TRBD2 (6 bases). V dropped 0 bases and J dropped 7 bases, with 20 bases sitting between them. Germline values: CDR1 SGHDT, CDR2 YYEEEE. The CDR3 totals 17 residues. As DNA, the CDR3 is TGTGCCAGCAGCTTGGGAGTGCCGGGAGTGCTCAAAAATGAGCAGTTCTTC. It specifies CASSLGVPGVLKNEQFF.

V gene TRBV20-1 combines with J gene TRBJ2-4; D call uncertain. In germline, CDR1 is DFQATT, CDR2 SNEGSKA (reference sequence). Trimming took 5 bases from V and 5 from J, leaving 19 bases between them. The CDR3 sequence is 15 residues long. The CDR3 sequence: CSARTLTVEENIQYF. CDR3 in DNA: TGCAGTGCTCGGACCCTGACCGTAGAAGAAAACATTCAGTACTTC.

This rearrangement joins TRBV30 to TRBJ2-1; maybe TRBD2 (5 bases). Trimming removed 4 bases at V and 8 bases at J, with 15 bases between. The CDR3 spans 13 residues. Germline loops: CDR1 GTSNPN, CDR2 SVGIG (reference sequence). The CDR3 DNA reads TGTGCCTGGATTACAGCCCCCGGGGATGAGCAGTTCTTC. Translated: CAWITAPGDEQFF.

The chain is built from TRBV6-2 or TRBV6-3 and TRBJ2-7; the D gene is possibly TRBD1 (6 bases). The CDR3 sequence is 17 residues long. The germline CDR1 and CDR2 sequences are MNHEY and SVGEGT. Trimming cost V 5 bases and J 0 bases, with 20 bases left between them. The CDR3 coding sequence is TGTGCCAGCAGTCACAGGGTCATGGATCCTGGCTCCTACGAGCAGTACTTC. This gives the protein CASSHRVMDPGSYEQYF.

The chain employs TRBV6-5 and TRBJ1-5, with a tentative D call TRBD1 (5 bases). The CDR3 extends over 13 amino acids. V was trimmed by 4 bases and J by 6 bases, leaving 10 bases between them. The V gene's germline CDR1 is MNHEY and CDR2 SVGAGI. CDR3 in DNA: TGTGCCAGCAGTTCAGGGATGGGTCAGCCCCAGCATTTT. It is translated as CASSSGMGQPQHF.